Sequencing of this T cell receptor beta chain was carried out in a study of shared clonotypes between healthy human individuals. It was across several immunoSEQ plates that each subset's genomic DNA was evenly split. Original data processing: ImmunoSEQ gave junction-only sequences without quality scores, so filtering differed. Method: immunoSEQ multiplex PCR; TCRdb's copy keeps in-frame clones and lacks some. V, J and clone size are taken as reported in that table, and D and trimming were inferred from the DNA itself. The table records about 2 million clones, approximately 94% of them present only once. In the case of this clone: The target antigen is unknown.

Study-level findings and limits: Among the subsets, naive ones generally showed larger estimated richness than memory ones.

Naive CD8 cells lacked CD45RO, underwent positive selection for CCR7 and left out terminally differentiated effector memory CD45RA+ cells. The healthy adult donors were HIV-negative and reported no recent acute infections or vaccinations. Germline assignment: CDR1 MNHEY and CDR2 SMNVEV (reference sequence). V gave up 0 bases and J gave up 5 bases, with 14 bases separating them. This CDR3 contains 17 residues. The chain carries TRBV27 and TRBJ1-6; no clear D. This receptor was identified in a man aged 18 to 29 in good health. Sequenced sample: naive CD8+ T cells sorted from blood. The CDR3 DNA reads as TGTGCCAGCAGTTTATCGAACAGAGTGAACGATAATTCACCCCTCCACTTT. Amino acids: CASSLSNRVNDNSPLHF.